This TCR beta chain was identified during a study of early T cells in non-severe SARS-CoV-2 infection. This CDR3 has 15 amino acids. The germline V gene encodes CDR1 MNHEY and CDR2 SVGAGI. The trim removed 5 bases at V and 5 bases at J, leaving 12 bases unmatched. From the 5' RACE reads, TCRdb called clonotypes with MiXCR, one entry per CDR3 protein. The table lists fewer than 85,000 distinct CDR3 sequences, about 16% of them singletons. The sequencing input was whole blood. This clonotype originated in an adult who was a healthcare worker with PCR-confirmed SARS-CoV-2 infection or an uninfected control (not recorded which). The chain employs TRBV6-5 and TRBJ2-7; 7 bases map to TRBD1. The CDR3 DNA follows: TGTGCCAGCAGTCTACTCTTCACAGGGGCGGACGAGCAGTACTTC. Encoded protein: CASSLLFTGADEQYF.